This TCR beta chain is from a study of blood T cell repertoires in COVID-19. The CDR3 is 14 amino acids. Germline CDR1 reads MNHEY; CDR2 reads SVGAGI. V was clipped by 7 bases and J by 8 bases; unmatched bases: 9. This clone was seen once. Method: immunoSEQ multiplex PCR; TCRdb's copy keeps in-frame clones and lacks some. The sample consists of tens of thousands of clones, around 83% of them appearing once. The source is a man aged 50 to 59 with active COVID-19. The rearrangement joins TRBV6-5 to TRBJ1-2, with 11 bases aligning to TRBD1. Sequencing was carried out using peripheral blood. CDR3 DNA: TGTGCCAGCACCGGACAGGGGGCGTTGGAGGGCTACACCTTC. It is translated as CASTGQGALEGYTF.